The 24 T cell receptor beta chains below all came from one sample that was sequenced in a study of T cells in Graves' hyperthyroidism and ophthalmopathy. Researchers amplified the TCR beta CDR3 regions from RNA transcripts. A first-round RT-PCR of the TCR CDR3 used the HTBI primer set. One entry per CDR3 protein results from TCRdb running MiXCR on the multiplex PCR reads. This table has about 340,000 distinct CDR3 sequences, approximately 22% appearing once. Sequencing used blood. The receptors originated from a woman aged 45 to 65 with Graves' hyperthyroidism.

A word on this clonotype: Being one base from a much bigger clone, this may be a read error. This rearrangement joins TRBV15 to TRBJ1-1, with 7 bases aligning to TRBD1. From germline, CDR1 is LNHNV and CDR2 YYDKDF (reference sequence). The CDR3 is 15 amino acids. This CDR3 is CATSRAGTENTGAFF. CDR3 nucleotide sequence: TGTGCCACCAGCAGAGCCGGGACAGAGAACACTGGAGCTTTCTTT.

The chain combines TRBV6-1 with TRBJ2-3; 7 bases line up with TRBD1. CDR3 length equals 16 residues. Germline CDR1 MNHNS, CDR2 SASEGT. Trimming cost V 4 bases and J 6 bases; bases outside gene matches: 13. CDR3: CASSGRQGRSMDTQYF. Written as DNA, the CDR3 is TGTGCCAGCAGTGGACGACAGGGCAGGTCCATGGATACGCAGTATTTT.

V gene TRBV19 combines with J gene TRBJ2-7; the match to TRBD2 covers 9 bases. Germline assignment: CDR1 LNHDA and CDR2 SQIVND (reference sequence). The CDR3 loop spans 13 amino acids. Trimming took 4 bases from V and 3 from J; bases not matched to a gene: 1. The CDR3 spells CASSRLADYEQYF. The DNA for the CDR3 is TGTGCCAGTAGTAGACTAGCGGACTACGAGCAGTACTTC.

This clonotype came up many times. V gene TRBV3-1 combines with J gene TRBJ1-1; no definite D call. This CDR3 comprises 13 residues. V lost 3 bases and J lost 1, with 6 bases in between. Germline CDR1 LGHDT, CDR2 YNNKEL (reference sequence). The CDR3 here is CASSQSRNTEAFF. The CDR3 DNA is TGTGCCAGCAGCCAGTCGCGGAACACTGAAGCTTTCTTT. The entire variable domain, with the rest obtained from reference TRBV3-1 and TRBJ1-1, is as follows: DTAVSQTPKYLVTQMGNDKSIKCEQNLGHDTMYWYKQDSKKFLKIMFSYNNKELIINETVPNRFSPKSPDKAHLNLHINSLELGDSAVYFCASSQSRNTEAFFGQGTRLTVV.

This clonotype showed up many times. The chain joins TRBV28 to TRBJ2-7, with TRBD2 matching 8 bases. V lost 1 base, J lost 3 bases, and 20 bases stayed unmatched. There are 20 residues in the CDR3. The germline V gene encodes CDR1 MDHEN and CDR2 SYDVKM. Here the CDR3 DNA reads TGTGCCAGCAGTTTATTAATCCCCTCGAGAGCGGGAGACCCCCTCTACGAGCAGTACTTC. It is translated as CASSLLIPSRAGDPLYEQYF.

At least ten counts were recorded for this clonotype. The rearrangement links TRBV19 to TRBJ2-7; D call uncertain. The CDR3 is 13 residues long. V gave up 5 bases and J gave up 0 bases, with 8 bases separating them. Germline V gives CDR1 LNHDA, CDR2 SQIVND (reference sequence). The CDR3 coding sequence is TGTGCCAGTAGTGGCCCAGACTCCTACGAGCAGTACTTC. It specifies CASSGPDSYEQYF. Drawing the rest from reference TRBV19 and TRBJ2-7, the complete variable domain is DGGITQSPKYLFRKEGQNVTLSCEQNLNHDAMYWYRQDPGQGLRLIYYSQIVNDFQKGDIAEGYSVSREKKESFPLTVTSAQKNPTAFYLCASSGPDSYEQYFGPGTRLTVT.

Many counts were recorded for this clonotype. V usage is TRBV28 and J usage is TRBJ2-5; D could derive from TRBD1 or TRBD2 (5 bases each). Trimming took 8 bases from V and 5 from J, leaving 24 bases between them. The CDR3 contains 16 residues. Looked up from germline, CDR1 is MDHEN and CDR2 is SYDVKM. The CDR3 DNA follows: TGTGCCAGCTATACCCGAGGGGTCCCCGGGAAGGAGACCCAGTACTTC. It specifies CASYTRGVPGKETQYF.

This clonotype was counted ten times or more. Written as DNA, the CDR3 is TGTGCCAGCAGTGGGCAGGGAACGGTCGGGGAGCTGTTTTTT. The encoded protein is CASSGQGTVGELFF. J is TRBJ2-2 and V is TRBV6-1; perhaps TRBD1 as D (5 bases). The CDR3 is 14 residues long. V was pared by 4 bases and J by 7 bases, with 13 bases between. The germline V gene encodes CDR1 MNHNS and CDR2 SASEGT.

This clonotype was observed a handful of times. The chain joins TRBV12-3 or TRBV12-4 to TRBJ1-5, with D perhaps matching TRBD1 (6 bases). V lost 4 bases, J lost 0 bases, and 13 bases lay in between. This CDR3 has 16 amino acids. As DNA, the CDR3 is TGTGCCAGCAGTTCCGGACAGTACTATAGCAATCAGCCCCAGCATTTT. It specifies CASSSGQYYSNQPQHF.

This clonotype was seen just once. The V call is TRBV20-1, the J call TRBJ1-1, with D possibly being TRBD1 (5 bases). Trimming shortened V by 5 bases and J by 0 bases, and 7 bases separated the two germline ends. CDR3 length: 12 amino acids. Germline V lookup: CDR1 DFQATT, CDR2 SNEGSKA (reference sequence). The CDR3 DNA is TGCAGTGCTCTACAGGTGAACACTGAAGCTTTCTTT. This gives the protein CSALQVNTEAFF.

This clonotype was recorded only once. The J gene is TRBJ2-6, the V gene TRBV14; possible D gene TRBD1, 6 bases. The CDR3 has 17 residues. The V end lost 2 bases, the J end lost 4 bases, and 15 bases lay between the germline ends. Germline V gives CDR1 SGHDN, CDR2 FVKESK. The CDR3 is CASSQRGQGLGANVLTF. For the CDR3, the DNA is TGTGCCAGCAGCCAAAGAGGGCAGGGGTTGGGGGCCAACGTCCTGACTTTC.

This clonotype has just a few counts. The chain combines TRBV6-1 with TRBJ1-1, with D uncertain. Looked up from germline, CDR1 is MNHNS and CDR2 is SASEGT. The length of the CDR3 is 16 residues. Trimming took off 2 bases at V and 4 bases at J, with 17 bases between the two ends. Here the CDR3 reads CASSEKPLVGVTEAFF. The CDR3 DNA is TGTGCCAGCAGTGAAAAACCCTTGGTTGGCGTCACTGAAGCTTTCTTT.

This clonotype was observed at least ten times. CDR3 sequence (DNA): TGTGCCAGCAGCTTTATTGGGGGGAGCGGTGGGGACGAGCAGTACTTC. It yields the protein CASSFIGGSGGDEQYF. The J gene is TRBJ2-7, the V gene TRBV7-8; possibly TRBD2 for D (6 bases). This CDR3 is 16 amino acids long. V lost 3 bases to trimming and J lost 5 bases, with 20 bases between them. Germline V gene data show CDR1 as SGHVS and CDR2 as FQNEAQ.

The rearrangement uses TRBV19 and TRBJ2-2; 9 bases agree with TRBD2. The V gene end was trimmed by 7 bases and the J gene end by 1 base; junction bases not matched to a gene: 1. CDR1 and CDR2 from the germline V gene are LNHDA and SQIVND (reference sequence). CDR3 length: 14 amino acids. The CDR3 DNA reads as TGTGCCAGTAAGCGGGGGGAGAACACCGGGGAGCTGTTTTTT. Its translation is CASKRGENTGELFF.

This clonotype occurred many times. The chain carries TRBV5-6 and TRBJ1-2; a possible D gene is TRBD1 (5 bases). CDR3 length equals 15 residues. The V end lost 4 bases, the J end lost 3 bases, and 16 bases lay between the germline ends. From germline, CDR1 is SGHDT and CDR2 YYEEEE. For the CDR3, the DNA is TGTGCCAGCAGCGAACCGGGGCGAACGGACTATGGCTACACCTTC. This translates into CASSEPGRTDYGYTF.

This clonotype has ten or more counts. The J gene is TRBJ2-5, the V gene TRBV11-3; 8 bases agree with TRBD1. Trimming took 3 bases from V and 2 from J; bases not matched to a gene: 8. The CDR3 is 16 residues long. CDR1 is SGHNT and CDR2 is YENEEA in the germline V gene. The CDR3 loop is CASSFVKRDRQETQYF. The CDR3 DNA is TGTGCCAGCAGCTTTGTGAAACGGGACAGGCAAGAGACCCAGTACTTC. The full variable domain, completed using reference TRBV11-3 and TRBJ2-5, is EAGVVQSPRYKIIEKKQPVAFWCNPISGHNTLYWYLQNLGQGPELLIRYENEEAVDDSQLPKDRFSAERLKGVDSTLKIQPAELGDSAVYLCASSFVKRDRQETQYFGPGTRLLVL.

This clonotype was detected many times. The V gene is TRBV5-1, the J gene TRBJ2-1, with D perhaps TRBD2 (6 bases). Per germline, CDR1 SGHRS and CDR2 YFSETQ. CDR3 length equals 13 residues. Between the trimmed V and J ends, which lost 0 bases and 8 bases, there was a span of 9 bases. The CDR3 nucleotides are TGCGCCAGCAGCTTGGGGGACTTTGATGAGCAGTTCTTC. Its protein is CASSLGDFDEQFF.

The rearrangement joins TRBV20-1 to TRBJ1-2, with D possibly being TRBD1 (5 bases). V was trimmed by 3 bases and J by 1 base, leaving 12 bases between them. Germline V gene lookup returns CDR1 DFQATT and CDR2 SNEGSKA (reference sequence). The CDR3 is made up of 14 amino acids. Here the CDR3 DNA reads TGCAGTGCTAGGCCGGGACGAGATAACTATGGCTACACCTTC. Encoded protein: CSARPGRDNYGYTF.

The genes are TRBV7-9 and TRBJ1-2; 9 bases are shared with TRBD1. Germline values: CDR1 SEHNR, CDR2 FQNEAQ (reference sequence). The CDR3 length is 15 residues. Unmatched junction bases numbered 9, after V lost 5 bases and J lost 5 bases. In nucleotides, the CDR3 is TGTGCCAGCAGCCCCTACAGGGGACAGGGATATGGCTACACCTTC. It codes for CASSPYRGQGYGYTF.

The V and J genes are TRBV19 and TRBJ2-3; D assignment may be TRBD1 or TRBD2 (5 bases each). V dropped 5 bases and J dropped 6 bases, with 18 bases sitting between them. This CDR3 contains 15 residues. Per germline, CDR1 LNHDA and CDR2 SQIVND (reference sequence). The CDR3 reads CASSPGSIRRDTQYF. Here the CDR3 DNA reads TGTGCCAGTAGTCCAGGGTCCATACGGAGGGATACGCAGTATTTT.

This clonotype has a count of ten or more. CDR3 in DNA: TGTGCCAGCAGTTCCACAGGGCCCTATGGCTACACCTTC. Translation: CASSSTGPYGYTF. The chain employs TRBV12-3 or TRBV12-4 and TRBJ1-2; maybe TRBD1 (6 bases). Trimming shortened V by 4 bases and J by 4 bases, and 10 bases separated the two germline ends. The CDR3 runs 13 residues.

V is TRBV29-1 and J is TRBJ2-2; TRBD2 agrees at 10 bases. CDR1 SQVTM and CDR2 ANQGSEA come from the germline V gene. The length of the CDR3 is 15 residues. V dropped 7 bases and J dropped 5; count of bases not matched to a gene: 10. CDR3 sequence (DNA): TGCAGCGCCGAGAGGTCTAGCGGGAGTACCGGGGAGCTGTTTTTT. Protein product: CSAERSSGSTGELFF.

This clonotype was recorded many times. The chain recombines TRBV5-1 with TRBJ2-7, with 7 bases fitting TRBD1. The CDR3 covers 16 residues. V lost 0 bases, J lost 7 bases, and 13 bases stayed unmatched. Germline CDR1 is SGHRS and CDR2 is YFSETQ. This CDR3 is CASSLGLTGQGREQYF. The DNA for the CDR3 is TGCGCCAGCAGCTTGGGGCTGACAGGGCAGGGTCGTGAGCAGTACTTC.

This clonotype has at least ten counts. This sequence joins TRBV19 and TRBJ2-1; 9 nucleotides line up with TRBD2. V gave up 4 bases and J gave up 0 bases; unmatched junction bases: 1. The V gene's germline CDR1 is LNHDA and CDR2 SQIVND (reference sequence). The CDR3 spans 15 residues. The CDR3 DNA reads TGTGCCAGTAGTAATAGCGGGAGCTCCTACAATGAGCAGTTCTTC. It specifies CASSNSGSSYNEQFF.